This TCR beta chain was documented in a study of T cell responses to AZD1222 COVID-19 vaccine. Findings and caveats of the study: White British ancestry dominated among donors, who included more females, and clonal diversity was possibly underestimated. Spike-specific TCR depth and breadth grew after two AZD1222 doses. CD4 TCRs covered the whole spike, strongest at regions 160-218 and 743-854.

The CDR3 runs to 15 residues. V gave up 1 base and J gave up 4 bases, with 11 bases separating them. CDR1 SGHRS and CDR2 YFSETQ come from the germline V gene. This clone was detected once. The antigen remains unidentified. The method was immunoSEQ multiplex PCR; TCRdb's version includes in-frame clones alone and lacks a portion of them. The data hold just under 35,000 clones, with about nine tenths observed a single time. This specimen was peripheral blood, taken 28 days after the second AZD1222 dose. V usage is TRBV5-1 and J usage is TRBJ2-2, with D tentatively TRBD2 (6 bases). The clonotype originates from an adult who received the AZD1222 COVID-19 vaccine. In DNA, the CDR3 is TGCGCCAGCAGCTTGACGGGAGAGACCACCGGGGAGCTGTTTTTT. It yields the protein CASSLTGETTGELFF.